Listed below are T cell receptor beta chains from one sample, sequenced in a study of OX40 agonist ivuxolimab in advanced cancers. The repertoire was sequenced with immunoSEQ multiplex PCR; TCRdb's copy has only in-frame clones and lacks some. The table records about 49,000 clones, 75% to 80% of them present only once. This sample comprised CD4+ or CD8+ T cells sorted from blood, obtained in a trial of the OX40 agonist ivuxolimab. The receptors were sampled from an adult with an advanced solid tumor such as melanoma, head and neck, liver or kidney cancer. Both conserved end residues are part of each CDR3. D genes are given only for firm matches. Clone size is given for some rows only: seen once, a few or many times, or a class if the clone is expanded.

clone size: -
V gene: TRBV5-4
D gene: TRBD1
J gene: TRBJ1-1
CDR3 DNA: TGTGCCAGCAGCCCGGGACAGGGTTATACTGAAGCTTTCTTT
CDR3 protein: CASSPGQGYTEAFF

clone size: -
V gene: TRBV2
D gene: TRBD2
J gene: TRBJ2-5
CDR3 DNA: TGTGCCAGCAGGACTAGCGGGCCCGAGACCCAGTACTTC
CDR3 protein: CASRTSGPETQYF

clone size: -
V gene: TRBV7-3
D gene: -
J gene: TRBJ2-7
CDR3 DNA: TGTGCCAGCAGCTTAAGGCGGGACACTCGGGGGACGCCCGAGTACTTC
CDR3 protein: CASSLRRDTRGTPEYF

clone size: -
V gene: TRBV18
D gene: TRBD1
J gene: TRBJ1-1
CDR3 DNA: TGTGCCAGCTCACCGCCCAGGGGGGACACTGAAGCTTTCTTT
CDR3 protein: CASSPPRGDTEAFF

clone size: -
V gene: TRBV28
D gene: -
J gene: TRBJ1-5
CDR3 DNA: TGTGCCAGCAGAGGACAGACCTTTCAGCCCCAGCATTTT
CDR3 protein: CASRGQTFQPQHF

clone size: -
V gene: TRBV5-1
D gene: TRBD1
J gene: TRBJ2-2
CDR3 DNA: TGCGCCAGCAGCAAAGGGTCCGGGACAGGCACCGGGGAGCTGTTTTTT
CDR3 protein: CASSKGSGTGTGELFF

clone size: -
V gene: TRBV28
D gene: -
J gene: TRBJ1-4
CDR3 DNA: TGTGCCAGCAGTTCTTTATGGGCCCAAACGCGCTGGTCGAATGAAAAACTGTTTTTT
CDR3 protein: CASSSLWAQTRWSNEKLFF

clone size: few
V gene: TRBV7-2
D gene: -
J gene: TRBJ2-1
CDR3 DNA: TGTGCCAGCAGCTTAGACGGCGGGTATCGCAATGAGCAGTTCTTC
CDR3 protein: CASSLDGGYRNEQFF

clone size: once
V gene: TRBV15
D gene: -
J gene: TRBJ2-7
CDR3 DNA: TGTGCCACCAGCAGAGAGCGGCGATCCTACGAGCAGTACTTC
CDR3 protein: CATSRERRSYEQYF

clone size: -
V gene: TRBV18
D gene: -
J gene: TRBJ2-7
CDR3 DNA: TGTGCCAGCTCACCACCCCGGGAGCCCTACGAGCAGTACTTC
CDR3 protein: CASSPPREPYEQYF

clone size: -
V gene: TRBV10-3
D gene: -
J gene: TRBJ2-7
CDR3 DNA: TGTGCCATCAGGACCAGGGACGGCTCCTACGAGCAGTACTTC
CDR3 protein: CAIRTRDGSYEQYF

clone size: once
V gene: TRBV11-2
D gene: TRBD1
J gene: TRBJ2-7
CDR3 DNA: TGTGCCAGCAGCAACGACAGGGGGCCGTACGAGCAGTACTTC
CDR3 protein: CASSNDRGPYEQYF

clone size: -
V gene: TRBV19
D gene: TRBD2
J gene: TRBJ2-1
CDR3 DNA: TGTGCCAGTAGTATAGAAGGGCGGGGGTACAATGAGCAGTTCTTC
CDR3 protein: CASSIEGRGYNEQFF

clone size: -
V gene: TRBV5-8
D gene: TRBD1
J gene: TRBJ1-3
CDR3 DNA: TGTGCCAGCGGACAGGTATCAGGAAACACCATATATTTT
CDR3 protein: CASGQVSGNTIYF

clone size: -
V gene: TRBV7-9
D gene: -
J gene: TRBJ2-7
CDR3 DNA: TGTGCCAGCAGCCCCACATCCTACGAGCAGTACTTC
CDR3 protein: CASSPTSYEQYF

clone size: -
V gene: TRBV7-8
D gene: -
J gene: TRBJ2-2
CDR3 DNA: TGTGCCAGCAGCCCCAATCCTAGTAACACCGGGGAGCTGTTTTTT
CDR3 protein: CASSPNPSNTGELFF

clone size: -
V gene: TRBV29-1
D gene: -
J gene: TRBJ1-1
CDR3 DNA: TGCAGCGTTCCGTCCCAAAGGAACACTGAAGCTTTCTTT
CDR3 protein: CSVPSQRNTEAFF

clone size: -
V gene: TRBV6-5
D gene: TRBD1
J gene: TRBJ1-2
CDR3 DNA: TGTGCCAGCAGTTATGGGGGACAGGGCACCTATGGCTACACCTTC
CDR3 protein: CASSYGGQGTYGYTF

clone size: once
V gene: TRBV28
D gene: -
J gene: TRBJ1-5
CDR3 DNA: TGTGCCAGCGGGCGGATCAATCAGCCCCAGCATTTT
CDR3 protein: CASGRINQPQHF

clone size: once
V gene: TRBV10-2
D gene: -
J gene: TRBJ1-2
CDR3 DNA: TGCGCCAGCAACGACAGGAGCTATGGCTACACCTTC
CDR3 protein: CASNDRSYGYTF

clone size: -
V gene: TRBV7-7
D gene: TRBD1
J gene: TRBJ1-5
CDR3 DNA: TGTGCCAGCAGCCCCCCTTTCCGGGACAGGGATCAGCCCCAGCATTTT
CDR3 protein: CASSPPFRDRDQPQHF

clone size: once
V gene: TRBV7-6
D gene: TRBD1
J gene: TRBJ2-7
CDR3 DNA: TGTGCCAGCAGCTTATCCGGGACAGACGAGCAGTACTTC
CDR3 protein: CASSLSGTDEQYF

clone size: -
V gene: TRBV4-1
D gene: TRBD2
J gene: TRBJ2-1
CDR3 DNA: TGCGCCAGCAGCCAAGGTTCGGGACTAGCGGGAGAACTTGAGCAGTTCTTC
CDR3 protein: CASSQGSGLAGELEQFF

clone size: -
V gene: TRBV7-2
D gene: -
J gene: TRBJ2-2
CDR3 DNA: TGTGCCAGCAGCCAGGGACAGAACACCGGGGAGCTGTTTTTT
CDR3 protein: CASSQGQNTGELFF

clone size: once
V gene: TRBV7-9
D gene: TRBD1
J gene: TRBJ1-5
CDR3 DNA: TGTGCCAGCAGCTTAGCAATGGGGACAGGGACTCAGCCCCAGCATTTT
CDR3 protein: CASSLAMGTGTQPQHF

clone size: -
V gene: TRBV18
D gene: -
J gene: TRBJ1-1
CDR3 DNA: TGTGCCAGCCCTGGAAGGGGGGGGTTGAACACTGAAGCTTTCTTT
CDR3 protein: CASPGRGGLNTEAFF

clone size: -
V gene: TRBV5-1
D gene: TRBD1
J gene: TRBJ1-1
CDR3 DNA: TGCGCCAGCAGCCCCTCCGGGACAGGGGGCTTGAACACTGAAGCTTTCTTT
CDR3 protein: CASSPSGTGGLNTEAFF

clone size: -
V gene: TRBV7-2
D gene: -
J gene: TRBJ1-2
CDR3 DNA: TGTGCCAGCAGCTCACCGAGGTCGCGGAGCTACACCTTC
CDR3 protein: CASSSPRSRSYTF

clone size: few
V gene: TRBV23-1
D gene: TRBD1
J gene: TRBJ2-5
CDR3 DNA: TGCGCCAGCGTCCCAGGGGGCTATAATCCCTATTTCCAAGAGACCCAGTACTTC
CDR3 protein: CASVPGGYNPYFQETQYF

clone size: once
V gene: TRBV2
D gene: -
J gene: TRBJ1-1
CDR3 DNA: TGTGCCAGCAGTGAACGTCAGGCCTTGAACACTGAAGCTTTCTTT
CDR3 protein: CASSERQALNTEAFF

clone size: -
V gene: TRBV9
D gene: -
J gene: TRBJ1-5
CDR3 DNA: TGTGCCAGCAGCCTAGCTGGCCTGAAAGAGCCCCAGCATTTT
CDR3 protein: CASSLAGLKEPQHF

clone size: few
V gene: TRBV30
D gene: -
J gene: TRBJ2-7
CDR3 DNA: TGTGCCTGGATGGGGTTTTGGAACTACGAGCAGTACTTC
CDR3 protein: CAWMGFWNYEQYF

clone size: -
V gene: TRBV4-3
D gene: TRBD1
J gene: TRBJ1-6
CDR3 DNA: TGCGCCAGCAGCGACAGGGGGCCGAACTATAATTCACCCCTCCACTTT
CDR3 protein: CASSDRGPNYNSPLHF

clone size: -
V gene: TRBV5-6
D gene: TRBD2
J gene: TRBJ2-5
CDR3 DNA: TGTGCCAGCAGCTTGGCCGGGGGGGCAGGAAAGACCCAGTACTTC
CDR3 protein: CASSLAGGAGKTQYF

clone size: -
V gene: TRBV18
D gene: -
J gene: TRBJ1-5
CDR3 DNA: TGTGCCAGCTCACAGGGGACCTACAATCAGCCCCAGCATTTT
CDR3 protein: CASSQGTYNQPQHF

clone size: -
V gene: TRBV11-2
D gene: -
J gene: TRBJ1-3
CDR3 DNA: TGTGCCAGCAGCCGAGCGGGGCGGACGGACTCTGGAAACACCATATATTTT
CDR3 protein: CASSRAGRTDSGNTIYF